Listed below are T cell receptor beta chains from one sample, sequenced in a study of blood T cell repertoires in COVID-19. The table came from immunoSEQ multiplex PCR; TCRdb's copy has only in-frame clones and leaves some out. The top ten hold approximately 2% of the sample, which has hundreds of thousands of clones, around nine tenths seen once. The sample comprised peripheral blood. The receptor source for this set is a woman aged 40 to 50 who had recovered from COVID-19. CDR3s include the opening cysteine and the closing phenylalanine or tryptophan. D genes are given only for firm matches. Size values are once, few and many counts, or a class for expanded clones, and some rows have none.

j_call v_call clone_size d_call cdr3_aa cdr3_nt
TRBJ2-7 TRBV15 . TRBD2 CATSSLAGDSYEQYF TGTGCCACCAGCAGCCTAGCGGGGGATTCCTACGAGCAGTACTTC
TRBJ2-2 TRBV7-9 . TRBD1 CASSYTGGAGTGELFF TGTGCCAGCAGCTATACAGGGGGCGCGGGCACCGGGGAGCTGTTTTTT
TRBJ1-2 TRBV29-1 . . CSVVSEGGYTF TGCAGCGTCGTTAGTGAGGGTGGCTACACCTTC
TRBJ1-4 TRBV4-1 . . CASSQGKGVRTEKLFF TGCGCCAGCAGCCAAGGAAAAGGGGTCCGCACGGAAAAACTGTTTTTT
TRBJ2-1 TRBV28 . . CASGGRSYNEQFF TGTGCCAGCGGGGGCCGTTCCTACAATGAGCAGTTCTTC
TRBJ2-5 TRBV5-1 . . CASSLSSGQETQYF TGCGCCAGCAGCTTATCCAGCGGGCAAGAGACCCAGTACTTC
TRBJ2-2 TRBV7-3 . TRBD2 CASSLQPSGYTGELFF TGTGCCAGCAGCTTACAACCTAGCGGTTACACCGGGGAGCTGTTTTTT
TRBJ2-7 TRBV4-2 . TRBD2 CASSPRLAGGLSEQYF TGTGCCAGCAGCCCGCGACTAGCGGGGGGGCTCTCCGAGCAGTACTTC
TRBJ2-2 TRBV19 . TRBD2 CASTLTSGRVNTGELFF TGTGCCAGTACCTTGACTAGCGGGAGGGTCAACACCGGGGAGCTGTTTTTT
TRBJ2-5 TRBV7-9 . . CASSSRGPRETQYF TGTGCCAGCAGCTCCCGAGGGCCCAGAGAGACCCAGTACTTC
TRBJ2-1 TRBV6-2/TRBV6-3 . . CASSYLETSEQFF TGTGCCAGCAGTTACCTGGAGACCTCGGAGCAGTTCTTC
TRBJ2-7 TRBV7-2 . . CASSVQALSYEQYF TGTGCCAGCAGCGTACAGGCACTATCCTACGAGCAGTACTTC
TRBJ2-3 TRBV11-3 once TRBD1 CASSDVAQGLRDTQYF TGTGCCAGCAGCGACGTAGCACAGGGGTTAAGGGATACGCAGTATTTT
TRBJ1-3 TRBV5-6 . . CASRSWVAGSGNTIYF TGTGCCAGCAGATCCTGGGTGGCAGGGTCTGGAAACACCATATATTTT
TRBJ2-7 TRBV3-1/TRBV3-2 . . CASSQNPLGVMQYF TGTGCCAGCAGCCAAAATCCCCTGGGAGTTATGCAGTACTTC
TRBJ2-1 TRBV29-1 . . CSVDGGHHNEQFF TGCAGCGTTGATGGCGGACACCACAATGAGCAGTTCTTC
TRBJ2-5 TRBV3-1/TRBV3-2 . . CASSQSQGKETQYF TGTGCCAGCAGCCAATCTCAGGGAAAAGAGACCCAGTACTTC
TRBJ1-5 TRBV28 . . CASTQVAAISNQPQHF TGTGCCAGCACACAGGTAGCAGCCATTAGCAATCAGCCCCAGCATTTT
TRBJ1-1 TRBV7-2 . . CASSLGGMNTEAFF TGTGCCAGCAGCTTGGGGGGGATGAACACTGAAGCTTTCTTT
TRBJ2-7 TRBV11-1 . TRBD2 CASSFGLAGAYEQYF TGTGCCAGCAGCTTTGGACTAGCGGGTGCCTACGAGCAGTACTTC
TRBJ2-1 TRBV27 . . CASSHRQTLSYNEQFF TGTGCCAGCAGTCACAGACAGACCCTCTCCTACAATGAGCAGTTCTTC
TRBJ1-5 TRBV3-1/TRBV3-2 . . CASSQDLSCRGMRDQPQHF TGTGCCAGCAGCCAAGACCTGAGCTGCAGGGGCATGCGGGATCAGCCCCAGCATTTT
TRBJ2-4 TRBV19 . TRBD2 CASSPRLAGGRLAKNIQYF TGTGCCAGTAGTCCCCGACTAGCGGGAGGGCGTCTAGCCAAAAACATTCAGTACTTC
TRBJ1-4 TRBV4-3 . TRBD1 CASSQGSYGTGDEKLFF TGCGCCAGCAGCCAAGGATCGTATGGGACAGGGGACGAAAAACTGTTTTTT
TRBJ2-1 TRBV19 . TRBD2 CASQPGRVGNNEQFF TGTGCCAGCCAGCCGGGGAGGGTGGGTAACAATGAGCAGTTCTTC
TRBJ2-1 TRBV4-1 . TRBD2 CASSLTSGISYNEQFF TGCGCCAGCAGCCTTACTAGCGGGATCTCCTACAATGAGCAGTTCTTC
TRBJ1-2 TRBV7-9 . TRBD1 CASSQDRVNYGYTF TGTGCCAGCAGCCAGGACAGGGTTAACTATGGCTACACCTTC
TRBJ1-5 TRBV28 . . CASSLDQFTNSNQPQHF TGTGCCAGCAGTTTGGATCAGTTTACTAATAGCAATCAGCCCCAGCATTTT
TRBJ1-5 TRBV19 . . CASSIGGAADQPQHF TGTGCCAGTAGTATAGGAGGCGCGGCCGATCAGCCCCAGCATTTT
TRBJ2-4 TRBV25-1 . TRBD1 CASGDRGRNIQYF TGTGCCAGCGGAGACAGGGGGCGAAACATTCAGTACTTC
TRBJ2-7 TRBV4-1 . TRBD1 CASSQGDRGPYEQYF TGCGCCAGCAGCCAAGGTGACAGGGGTCCCTACGAGCAGTACTTC
TRBJ1-2 TRBV5-5 . . CASSLGGVYGYTF TGTGCCAGCAGCTTGGGGGGCGTCTATGGCTACACCTTC
TRBJ1-2 TRBV12-3/TRBV12-4 . . CASSLQRGYTF TGTGCCAGCAGTTTGCAGCGAGGCTACACCTTC
TRBJ2-3 TRBV5-6 . . CASSFIESTDTQYF TGTGCCAGCAGCTTTATAGAGAGCACAGATACGCAGTATTTT
TRBJ2-2 TRBV5-8 . TRBD1 CASSWGQGATGELFF TGTGCCAGCAGCTGGGGACAGGGGGCAACCGGGGAGCTGTTTTTT
TRBJ1-2 TRBV7-3 once TRBD1 CASSSTWGTGGEFRDYGYTF TGTGCCAGCAGCTCCACCTGGGGGACAGGGGGCGAATTTAGGGACTATGGCTACACCTTC
TRBJ1-2 TRBV7-2 once . CASSRDRARTNNYGYTF TGTGCCAGCAGCCGGGATCGAGCCAGGACGAATAACTATGGCTACACCTTC
TRBJ2-7 TRBV27 . TRBD1 CASRWYEDRGRYEQYF TGTGCCAGCAGATGGTATGAGGACAGGGGGCGGTACGAGCAGTACTTC
TRBJ1-6 TRBV25-1 . . CASSSGAVNSPLHF TGTGCCAGCAGTTCAGGGGCCGTCAATTCACCCCTCCACTTT
TRBJ1-5 TRBV15 . TRBD1 CATSRGGDRGIGIPQHF TGTGCCACCAGCAGAGGAGGCGACAGGGGGATAGGTATACCCCAGCATTTT
TRBJ1-2 TRBV5-1 . TRBD1 CASSLALGQGRVYTF TGCGCCAGCAGCTTGGCCTTGGGACAGGGGCGAGTCTACACCTTC
TRBJ2-5 TRBV5-3 . TRBD2 CARSGPGLAAQETQYF TGTGCCAGAAGCGGACCGGGACTAGCGGCTCAAGAGACCCAGTACTTC
TRBJ1-3 TRBV9 . . CASSVRQAGNTIYF TGTGCCAGCAGCGTCCGCCAGGCCGGAAACACCATATATTTT
TRBJ1-2 TRBV28 . TRBD1 CASRARGPGQGYYGYTF TGTGCCAGCAGAGCTCGAGGTCCGGGACAGGGATACTATGGCTACACCTTC
TRBJ2-5 TRBV24-1 . . CATSDFETENVGSQYF TGTGCCACCAGTGATTTCGAGACAGAAAACGTTGGGTCCCAGTACTTC
TRBJ2-3 TRBV2 . . CASSGLTDTQYF TGTGCCAGCAGTGGGCTGACAGATACGCAGTATTTT
TRBJ1-6 TRBV15 . TRBD1 CATSLSTGTPSPLHF TGTGCCACCAGCTTATCGACAGGGACTCCTTCACCCCTCCACTTT
TRBJ2-7 TRBV28 . TRBD2 CASAPSGAHYEQYF TGTGCCAGCGCCCCCAGCGGGGCACACTACGAGCAGTACTTC
TRBJ1-1 TRBV15 . . CATSRDLATGLAFF TGTGCCACCAGCAGAGATTTAGCCACAGGGTTGGCTTTCTTT
TRBJ1-2 TRBV6-5 . . CASSPFGSNYGYTF TGTGCCAGCAGTCCCTTTGGCTCTAACTATGGCTACACCTTC
TRBJ1-1 TRBV29-1 once TRBD1 CSADRANTEAFF TGCAGCGCAGACAGGGCGAACACTGAAGCTTTCTTT
TRBJ2-6 TRBV29-1 . TRBD1 CSVEDFNRGTGANVLTF TGCAGCGTTGAAGATTTCAACAGGGGAACTGGGGCCAACGTCCTGACTTTC
TRBJ1-1 TRBV27 . TRBD1 CASSLSRGAEAFF TGTGCCAGCAGTTTAAGCAGGGGGGCTGAAGCTTTCTTT
TRBJ1-1 TRBV27 . . CASSHRVNTEAFF TGTGCCAGCAGCCACCGAGTCAACACTGAAGCTTTCTTT
TRBJ1-3 TRBV19 . . CASSPGNTIYF TGTGCCAGTAGTCCAGGAAACACCATATATTTT
TRBJ2-4 TRBV5-4 . . CASSVKGGRVNIQYF TGTGCCAGCAGCGTAAAGGGGGGGCGGGTAAACATTCAGTACTTC
TRBJ1-1 TRBV7-8 . TRBD1 CASSLYDRVNTEAFF TGTGCCAGCAGCTTGTACGACAGGGTGAACACTGAAGCTTTCTTT